The sequence of this T cell receptor beta chain was determined in a study of cytomegalovirus exposure and HLA in healthy donors (dated by TCRdb to about 2017). Regarding the research as a whole: According to an earlier analysis of a few hundred of the donors, about 179 million T cells yielded 90 million to 140 million unique TCR beta sequences and around 300 Gb of sequence data. An early release that covered 500 to 800 HLA-typed donors contained about 300 gigabases of sequencing data and some 87 million unique TCR sequences. Of the 300 to 450 genotyped donors, 81% were placed in the genetic ancestry cluster associated with self-reported Caucasian donors. The aim of the study was to test whether cataloging public T cell receptors could identify signatures of past pathogen exposure. The study profiled the T cell repertoires of about 720 subjects by immunosequencing and related them to cytomegalovirus serostatus. Along with the approximately 700-subject first cohort, a separate validation cohort of more than 90 different subjects was used. High-throughput TCR immunosequencing, statistical association of individual TCRs with disease status, and machine learning were combined to predict cytomegalovirus infection status. A later analysis re-examined previously published TCR beta repertoires from 500 to 700 donors and added high-resolution HLA genotyping to investigate patterns of TCR occurrence. Rather than using new phenotypic data, the later analysis identified candidate immune exposures from TCR beta sequences and from how often those sequences occurred across donors. An earlier analysis of more than 450 of the donors used high-throughput TCR beta sequencing to judge whether each TCR beta V gene segment behaved as functional or pseudogenic. Donor age, sex, ethnicity and CMV serostatus were compiled alongside the repertoire data. A later genetic analysis took genome-wide SNP genotypes for about 65% of the 666 donors and used that subset as a discovery cohort. All discovery cohort repertoires had been generated on a single sequencing platform. Both class I and class II loci were covered by HLA typing, at four-digit resolution. Typing coverage varied by locus: roughly 620-630 donors for A, B, C, DRB1 and DQB1; approximately 520 for DQA1; around 570 for DPA1; approximately 450 for DPB1. Five DR-DQ haplotypes were treated as single units for association and clustering because of strong linkage in the cohort. On average, around 230,000 unique TCR beta nucleotide sequences were sequenced per donor among a few hundred genotyped donors of the cohort, with about 17% of those sequences being non-productive. Overall study results and their limits: This cohort had only TCR beta chains sequenced, and the lack of alpha or paired-chain data limited which features could be detected. Because counts were too low, seventeen rarely observed V segments, including chromosome 9 orphons, were left out of the earlier analysis of over 550 of the donors. Broadly in line with IMGT annotations, most TCR beta V segments showed up in productive rearrangements about 90% or about 30% of the time in an earlier analysis of approximately 640 of the donors. According to a later genetic analysis, donors in an Asian-associated ancestry cluster had fewer N-insertions in productive TCRs than the approximately 630-donor mean. The study gave a list of 150 to 200 TCR beta chains associated with cytomegalovirus. The authors suggested that the approach could potentially be extended to other disease states and immunological phenotypes. Because the 87-base-pair reads could not distinguish some IMGT-functional V segments, including TRBV6-2 and TRBV6-3, those segments were excluded. Roughly uniform sequencing depth across donors was assumed in presence/absence analyses, although this assumption may not hold. Correlated functional status among segregating V segments might reflect linkage disequilibrium, but an unknown experimental factor could not be ruled out. At a false discovery rate of 0.05, a later analysis linked under 20,000 TCR beta sequences to specific HLA alleles. A later analysis reported that several top co-occurrence clusters appeared linked to parvovirus B19, influenza, CMV and Epstein-Barr virus. A later genetic analysis associated a missense DCLRE1C variant with V-gene and J-gene trimming of TCR beta chains, and an independent cohort replicated the association. A cluster of highly shared sequence variants was judged likely to represent a technical artifact of the sequencing pipeline. For the cohort, immune exposure information was limited to CMV serostatus. Assigning TCR associations to individual alleles was difficult when HLA alleles, especially DR and DQ, strongly co-occurred. In a later analysis, TCR association rates were found to vary across HLA loci, with the most associated TCRs seen for DRB1 alleles and the fewest for HLA-C alleles. In a later analysis, HLA-associated TCR beta chains showed more clonal expansion and lower generation probabilities than non-associated chains that were equally common. Most TCR sequences were observed very rarely across donors, whereas some public TCRs were present in many individuals. Three of the identified cytomegalovirus-associated TCR beta chains were confirmed in vitro to be specific for cytomegalovirus antigens. Because some donors lacked HLA typing at each locus, the association tests relied only on the typed subset. Most CMV-associated TCR beta chains appeared to be HLA-restricted in a later analysis, and the HLA associations seemed to be driven largely by CMV exposure. The classifier was reported to diagnose cytomegalovirus status with high specificity and sensitivity in both the original and validation cohorts. A further reported finding was that TCR beta sequences accurately predicted the HLA-A and HLA-B alleles for most subjects in the first cohort.

Receptor amplification or capture employed the immunoSEQ multiplex PCR assay. For the multiplex PCR, a mixture combining 60 forward primers for TCR Vbeta segments and 13 reverse primers for TCR Jbeta segments was used. The CDR3 region of rearranged TCR beta genes was amplified from genomic DNA by a multiplex PCR assay. The Illumina HiSeq System was used to sequence the amplified TCR beta libraries as 87-base-pair reads. Per the original workflow: A later analysis counted about 80 million unique TCR beta chains across the roughly 700 repertoires, and roughly 10 million of these chains were shared by at least two donors. Raw reads were error-corrected and collapsed into unique sequences by a nearest-neighbor algorithm in which closely related sequences were merged to remove PCR and sequencing errors. Alignment of CDR3 sequences to IMGT reference sequences was used to assign V, D and J gene segments. For a sequence to be retained, a match of at least six nucleotides to both a V gene segment and a J gene segment was required. A rearrangement counted as productive if the CDR3 had no stop codons and remained in frame with V and J, and every other rearrangement counted as non-productive. Following IMGT convention, CDR3 was defined as the stretch from the second conserved V-encoded cysteine to the conserved J-encoded phenylalanine. Sequences without an unambiguous match to a single V gene segment were excluded from the earlier analysis of about 630 of the donors. An earlier analysis of several hundred of the donors called V segments functional above 56.7% productive rearrangements and segregating when the between-donor standard deviation exceeded 5%. A statistical classification framework was built to diagnose cytomegalovirus status from the catalog of TCR beta chain sequences. In a later analysis, TCR nucleotide sequences were compared against IMGT/GENE-DB human TR gene sequences so that V and J genes could be assigned. A later analysis assigned CDR3 sequences and most-parsimonious VDJ recombination scenarios with the TCRdist pipeline. In a later analysis, each TCR beta chain was defined by its CDR3 amino acid sequence together with its V-gene family, and reads lacking a unique V-gene family were excluded. In a later analysis, fewer than 650 highly shared, low-generation-probability nucleotide sequences were removed to address suspected cross-contamination and a sequencing artifact. A later analysis calculated a clonal expansion index for each public chain from normalized within-repertoire ranks of inferred template counts. In a later analysis, generation probabilities were computed with a VDJ recombination model fitted to out-of-frame rearrangements, and the resulting probabilities were checked against IGoR. In a later analysis, hypergeometric tests were used to score TCR-TCR, TCR-HLA and TCR-CMV co-occurrence, with a repertoire-size bias correction applied to TCR pairs. A later analysis estimated false discovery rates by permuting HLA or CMV assignments 20 times. A later analysis grouped co-occurring TCRs with DBSCAN, adding TCRdist sequence similarity when clustering within HLA-allele-positive subsets. Co-occurrence clustering excluded repertoires with fewer than 30,000 or more than 120,000 public chains, plus five with anomalous nucleotide sharing. In TCRdb, the immuneACCESS table is reduced to in-frame sequences with V and J assigned. These tables do not hold every clone; where another copy was compared, an unresolved V gene accounts for under half, and the others remain unexplained. That table gives V, J and clone size, and the DNA gave D and trimming. Here the sample has 150,000 to 200,000 clones; around 90% occur a single time. The top ten clones comprise around 0.98% of the sample.

As for this clone: Its antigen is currently not known. No base-level quality is on record; no much larger clone is a single base apart.

In total, around 600 healthy bone marrow donors made up the cohort. Cohort members were all nominally healthy when sampled, although unrecorded immune exposures were likely present. The donor was CMV seronegative and was included in the group of 352 seronegative cohort members. Each donor provided a peripheral blood sample, and peripheral blood mononuclear cells were used for TCR beta sequencing. Genomic DNA was extracted from the blood cell samples with the Qiagen DNeasy Blood Extraction Kit. The CDR3, cysteine through phenylalanine, is 19 amino acids long. Only the CDR3 DNA stays, 57 bases, in frame from base 1. Per the germline V gene, KGHSH is the CDR1 and LQKENI is the CDR2. V is shortened by 4 bases, J by 2 bases, and the region joining them spans 25 bases.

The clonotype comes from a boy aged 2 to 9 in good health and CMV-seronegative. The sample was PBMCs. The rearranged segments are TRBV18 and TRBJ2-3; the best D guess is TRBD1, with 6 bases matching. The CDR3 reads as follows: CASSQKARRTADFTDTQYF. The DNA sequence reads TGTGCCAGCTCACAAAAAGCCCGGCGGACAGCTGATTTCACAGATACGCAGTATTTT.